Listed here are 28 T cell receptor beta chains from one sample, sequenced in a study of cytomegalovirus exposure and HLA in healthy donors. 13 Jbeta primers and 60 Vbeta primers were used for the PCR. Sequencing used immunoSEQ multiplex PCR; TCRdb keeps in-frame clones, though not all of them. The sample shows roughly 110,000 clones, 82% of them seen only once. Sequences were obtained from PBMCs. These receptors all stem from a man aged 30-40 years in good health and CMV-seropositive.

The chain has TRBV6-6 and TRBJ2-6; a possible D gene is TRBD1 (6 bases). The germline CDR1 and CDR2 sequences are MNHNY and SVGAGI (reference sequence). Trimming cost V 4 bases and J 4 bases, with 11 bases left between them. This CDR3 contains 15 residues. For the CDR3, the DNA is TGTGCCAGCAGTTTACAGGGCTCGGGGGCCAACGTCCTGACTTTC. Residues: CASSLQGSGANVLTF.

The genes are TRBV5-1 and TRBJ2-5; the match to TRBD2 covers 11 bases. From germline, CDR1 is SGHRS and CDR2 YFSETQ. The CDR3 is 19 residues long. V lost 0 bases to trimming and J lost 5 bases; unmatched junction nucleotides: 15. CDR3 bases: TGCGCCAGCAGCTTGGCCCGCTGGATTAGCGGGGGGGCCGGGGAGACCCAGTACTTC. It specifies CASSLARWISGGAGETQYF.

The chain is built from TRBV6-1 and TRBJ1-1; D is ambiguous. V was cut by 8 bases and J by 2 bases, with 15 bases left in between. The CDR3 is 14 amino acids. Germline V gives CDR1 MNHNS, CDR2 SASEGT. The CDR3 protein is CASGSSEINTEAFF. In DNA form, the CDR3 reads TGTGCCAGCGGAAGCAGCGAGATTAACACTGAAGCTTTCTTT.

This chain connects TRBV30 to TRBJ1-2; TRBD1 aligns across 7 bases. This CDR3 has 14 residues. Per germline, CDR1 GTSNPN and CDR2 SVGIG (reference sequence). With V trimmed by 0 bases and J by 2 bases, 3 bases remained unmatched. The CDR3, as DNA: TGTGCCTGGAGTGTACCAGGGGGGAACTATGGCTACACCTTC. Its translation is CAWSVPGGNYGYTF. The entire variable domain, with the rest obtained from reference TRBV30 and TRBJ1-2, is as follows: SQTIHQWPATLVQPVGSPLSLECTVEGTSNPNLYWYRQAAGRGLQLLFYSVGIGQISSEVPQNLSASRPQDRQFILSSKKLLLSDSGFYLCAWSVPGGNYGYTFGSGTRLTVV.

The rearrangement joins TRBV2 to TRBJ1-4, with 8 bases lining up with TRBD1. The germline gives CDR1 SNHLY, CDR2 FYNNEI. The CDR3 extends over 14 amino acids. Trimming at V came to 5 bases and at J to 4 bases, leaving 3 bases not matched to a gene. The CDR3 is CASSRDRNNEKLFF. In nucleotides, the CDR3 is TGTGCCAGCAGTAGGGACAGGAATAATGAAAAACTGTTTTTT.

The genes are TRBV5-1 and TRBJ2-2; weak D call: TRBD1 (6 bases). Germline assignment: CDR1 SGHRS and CDR2 YFSETQ. The CDR3 is made up of 14 amino acids. Deletions cut 7 bases from V and 1 base from J, with 11 bases between. The CDR3 region has the DNA TGCGCCAGCTTCCGAGGGGGGAACACCGGGGAGCTGTTTTTT. Residues: CASFRGGNTGELFF.

The count of this clone is one. Its ends do not fully match the called genes, so a read error is possible. The chain has TRBV6-5 and TRBJ2-4; no reliable D call. The CDR3 is made up of 14 amino acids. The V gene's germline CDR1 is MNHEY and CDR2 SVGAGI. In nucleotides, the CDR3 is TGTGCCAGCTTATCCCGCGCAGCCGAAAACAGTCAGTACTTC. The encoded protein is CASLSRAAENSQYF.

The J gene is TRBJ1-3, the V gene TRBV25-1, with D maybe TRBD1 (5 bases). Trimming took off 7 bases at V and 6 bases at J, with 16 bases between the two ends. The CDR3 spans 14 residues. Germline CDR1 MGHDK, CDR2 SYGVNS. CDR3 sequence reads: CASTPWGSQNTIYF. CDR3 nucleotides: TGTGCCAGCACTCCATGGGGCTCCCAAAACACCATATATTTT.

This clone was seen only once. The V gene is TRBV27, the J gene TRBJ2-1, with 9 positions matching TRBD1. Germline V gene data show CDR1 as MNHEY and CDR2 as SMNVEV (reference sequence). J was trimmed by 2 bases and V by 3 bases; bases with no gene match: 11. The CDR3 extends over 18 amino acids. The CDR3: CASSLGTGSIAAYNEQFF. CDR3 DNA sequence: TGTGCCAGCAGTTTGGGGACAGGGTCAATCGCGGCCTACAATGAGCAGTTCTTC.

The chain recombines TRBV7-6 with TRBJ2-5; 12 bases match TRBD1. The CDR3 runs 18 residues. The germline V gene encodes CDR1 SGHVS and CDR2 FNYEAQ. After removal of 5 bases from V and 5 bases from J, the junction contained 15 bases not matched to a gene. CDR3 sequence reads: CASSIRDRGRRSGETQYF. The DNA of the CDR3 is TGTGCCAGCAGCATCCGGGACAGGGGGCGTCGTTCTGGGGAGACCCAGTACTTC. Using reference TRBV7-6 and TRBJ2-5 for the parts outside the CDR3, the full variable domain is GAGVSQSPRYKVTKRGQDVALRCDPISGHVSLYWYRQALGQGPEFLTYFNYEAQQDKSGLPNDRFSAERPEGSISTLTIQRTEQRDSAMYRCASSIRDRGRRSGETQYFGPGTRLLVL.

This chain connects TRBV7-9 to TRBJ2-3, with TRBD1 identical over 7 bases. The V gene's germline CDR1 is SEHNR and CDR2 FQNEAQ (reference sequence). The J segment lost 5 bases and the V segment lost 5 bases, leaving 7 bases of the junction unmatched. CDR3 length equals 14 residues. CDR3 loop: CASSGTAVGDTQYF. CDR3 sequence (DNA): TGTGCCAGCAGCGGGACAGCAGTAGGAGATACGCAGTATTTT.

The gene calls are TRBV10-1 and TRBJ2-5, with unresolved D. The germline gives CDR1 WNHNN, CDR2 SYGVQD (reference sequence). V dropped 0 bases and J dropped 2 bases, with 7 bases sitting between them. The CDR3 runs to 14 residues. CDR3 amino acids: CASSESTEQETQYF. Here the CDR3 DNA reads TGCGCCAGCAGTGAGTCGACGGAGCAAGAGACCCAGTACTTC.

V is TRBV6-5 and J is TRBJ2-7; D unresolved. Germline-derived CDR1 and CDR2 are MNHEY and SVGAGI. The ends were cut back, 0 bases at V and 7 bases at J, with 16 bases in the middle. The CDR3 length is 15 residues. For the CDR3, the DNA is TGTGCCAGCAGTTACTCGAATTACGGCCCCAGGGAGCAGTACTTC. Its protein product is CASSYSNYGPREQYF.

This chain connects TRBV9 to TRBJ2-7, with D possibly matching TRBD2 (5 bases). V shed 0 bases and J shed 1 base, with 11 bases lying between them. In germline, CDR1 is SGDLS, CDR2 YYNGEE. There are 15 residues in the CDR3. The CDR3 loop is CASSVGISGSYEQYF. The CDR3 nucleotides are TGTGCCAGCAGCGTAGGAATAAGCGGTTCCTACGAGCAGTACTTC.

The chain is built from TRBV15 and TRBJ2-7, with 9 bases identical to TRBD2. CDR3 length: 15 amino acids. J gave up 6 bases and V 0 bases, and 6 bases lay outside the gene matches. The germline CDR1 and CDR2 sequences are LNHNV and YYDKDF (reference sequence). The CDR3 coding sequence is TGTGCCACCAGCAGAGACGTAGCGGGGGTTGGCGAGCAGTACTTC. Its translation: CATSRDVAGVGEQYF.

The gene calls are TRBV9 and TRBJ1-4; the D is unclear. There are 16 residues in the CDR3. Germline V gene lookup returns CDR1 SGDLS and CDR2 YYNGEE. Trimming took off 4 bases at V and 8 bases at J, with 21 bases between the two ends. This CDR3 reads CASSSLSRFGAEKLFF. The DNA for the CDR3 is TGTGCCAGCAGCTCCTTGAGCCGTTTTGGTGCGGAAAAACTGTTTTTT. Filled out from reference TRBV9 and TRBJ1-4, the complete variable domain reads DSGVTQTPKHLITATGQRVTLRCSPRSGDLSVYWYQQSLDQGLQFLIQYYNGEERAKGNILERFSAQQFPDLHSELNLSSLELGDSALYFCASSSLSRFGAEKLFFGSGTQLSVL.

V is TRBV7-9 and J is TRBJ2-1, with 7 bases fitting TRBD2. Trimming at V came to 2 bases and at J to 8 bases, leaving 3 bases not matched to a gene. The germline V gene encodes CDR1 SEHNR and CDR2 FQNEAQ (reference sequence). This CDR3 is built from 13 residues. CDR3 region: CASSLTSVDEQFF. The DNA for the CDR3 is TGTGCCAGCAGCTTAACTAGCGTCGATGAGCAGTTCTTC.

The chain links TRBV5-1 to TRBJ2-5; D may be TRBD1 (5 bases). Trimming shortened V by 0 bases and J by 4 bases, and 16 bases separated the two germline ends. The CDR3 has 16 residues. Per the germline V gene, CDR1 is SGHRS and CDR2 is YFSETQ. CDR3 loop: CASSLGGAATVETQYF. The CDR3 DNA follows: TGCGCCAGCAGCTTGGGTGGGGCAGCAACGGTAGAGACCCAGTACTTC.

The rearrangement joins TRBV7-9 to TRBJ1-2; TRBD1 matches at 7 bases. Germline V lookup: CDR1 SEHNR, CDR2 FQNEAQ (reference sequence). Trimming took 5 bases from V and 5 from J; bases not matched to a gene: 8. This CDR3 comprises 14 residues. CDR3 nucleotide sequence: TGTGCCAGCAGCCCGGGACAGTTTATATATGGCTACACCTTC. As protein: CASSPGQFIYGYTF.

The chain links TRBV6-5 to TRBJ2-3; D is perhaps TRBD2 (5 bases). This CDR3 is built from 16 residues. Germline V gene lookup returns CDR1 MNHEY and CDR2 SVGAGI. Trimming shortened V by 0 bases and J by 1 base, and 11 bases separated the two germline ends. The CDR3 spells CASSYSASGRTDTQYF. The CDR3, as DNA: TGTGCCAGCAGTTACTCGGCCAGCGGCCGCACAGATACGCAGTATTTT.

The CDR3 loop reads CASSLGAGRGTGELFF. The CDR3 region has the DNA TGTGCCAGCAGCTTGGGGGCAGGCAGGGGCACCGGGGAGCTGTTTTTT. This chain links TRBV5-4 with TRBJ2-2; possibly TRBD1 for D (6 bases). Trimming removed 0 bases at V and 4 bases at J, with 13 bases between. Germline CDR1 and CDR2: SGHNT and YYREEE (reference sequence). There are 16 residues in the CDR3.

This clone came up a few times. The chain recombines TRBV5-1 with TRBJ1-2, with 9 bases identical to TRBD1. V gave up 4 bases and J gave up 2 bases; unmatched junction bases: 3. The CDR3 spans 14 residues. Germline V CDR1 and CDR2: SGHRS, YFSETQ. In nucleotides, the CDR3 is TGCGCCAGCAGCGTAGGGACAGGGAACTATGGCTACACCTTC. It encodes CASSVGTGNYGYTF.

The chain is built from TRBV11-2 and TRBJ2-3; perhaps TRBD2 as D (5 bases). V shed 5 bases and J shed 0 bases, with 18 bases lying between them. This CDR3 has 17 amino acids. From germline, CDR1 is SGHAT and CDR2 FQNNGV. The CDR3 bases are TGTGCCAGCAGCCACGGAGGAGCCCGCCTTAGCACAGATACGCAGTATTTT. Its protein is CASSHGGARLSTDTQYF.

The gene calls are TRBV5-1 and TRBJ1-1, with D possibly matching TRBD1 (5 bases). Trimming stripped 0 bases from V and 1 base from J, with 13 bases between. The germline V gene encodes CDR1 SGHRS and CDR2 YFSETQ. The CDR3 contains 16 residues. The CDR3 loop is CASSLEQVWENTEAFF. CDR3 nucleotide sequence: TGCGCCAGCAGCTTGGAACAGGTCTGGGAGAACACTGAAGCTTTCTTT.

The chain combines TRBV6-5 with TRBJ1-2, with D perhaps TRBD1 (6 bases). The CDR3 covers 15 residues. Trimming took 5 bases from V and 6 from J, leaving 19 bases between them. Germline V lookup: CDR1 MNHEY, CDR2 SVGAGI. CDR3 loop: CASSTGGHPMDGYTF. The CDR3 nucleotides read TGTGCCAGCAGTACTGGGGGACACCCTATGGATGGCTACACCTTC.

In nucleotides, the CDR3 is TGTGCCAGCAGGTACCAAGACAGGGCGGTCACTGAAGCTTTCTTT. Its protein is CASRYQDRAVTEAFF. The J gene is TRBJ1-1, the V gene TRBV6-5; 7 positions agree with TRBD1. Germline V gives CDR1 MNHEY, CDR2 SVGAGI. This CDR3 is 15 amino acids long. The junction had 11 bases not matched to a gene; V was cut back by 6 bases and J by 4 bases.

This clone was detected only a few times. This chain uses TRBV5-1 with TRBJ1-4, with 9 bases that match TRBD1. The CDR3 has 15 residues. The V gene's germline CDR1 is SGHRS and CDR2 YFSETQ. V trimming: 6 bases; J trimming: 7 bases; junction bases outside the gene matches: 10. CDR3 amino acids: CASTYQGQGTEKLFF. In DNA form, the CDR3 reads TGCGCCAGCACATACCAGGGACAGGGAACTGAAAAACTGTTTTTT.

J is TRBJ2-1 and V is TRBV6-5; 11 bases align to TRBD1. The CDR3 sequence is 14 residues long. Germline trimming cut 2 bases from V and 8 bases from J; bases unmatched to any gene: 2. The germline V gene encodes CDR1 MNHEY and CDR2 SVGAGI. The CDR3, as DNA: TGTGCCAGCAGTTACGTGGGACAGGGGGATGAGCAGTTCTTC. Translating it yields CASSYVGQGDEQFF.